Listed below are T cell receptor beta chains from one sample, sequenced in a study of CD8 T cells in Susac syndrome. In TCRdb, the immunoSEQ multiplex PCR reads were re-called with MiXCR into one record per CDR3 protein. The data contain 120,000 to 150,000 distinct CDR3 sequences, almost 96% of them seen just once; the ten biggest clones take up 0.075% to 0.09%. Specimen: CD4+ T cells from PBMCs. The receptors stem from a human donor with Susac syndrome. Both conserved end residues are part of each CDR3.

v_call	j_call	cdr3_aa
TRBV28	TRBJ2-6	CASSLRAAGANVLTF
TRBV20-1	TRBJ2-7	CSALPGGGLNSYEQYF
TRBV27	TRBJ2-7	CASMRGPGVYEQYF
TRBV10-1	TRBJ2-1	CASSEGRIDNEQFF
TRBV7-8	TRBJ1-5	CAVIAQHF
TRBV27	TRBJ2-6	CASRQWSSGANVLTF
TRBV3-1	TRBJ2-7	CASSRPGLAYYEQYF
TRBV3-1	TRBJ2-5	CASSPGGRRETQYF
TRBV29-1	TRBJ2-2	CSVDASGRGNTGELFF
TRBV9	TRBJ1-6	CASSVDGGGNSPLHF
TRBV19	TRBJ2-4	CATQEGAPGNIQYF
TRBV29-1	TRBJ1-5	CSVGPGRGQPQHF
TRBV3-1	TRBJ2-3	CASSQVGSRPDTQYF
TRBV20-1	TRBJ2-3	CSAPGDSPNSGTQYF
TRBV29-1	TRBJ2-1	CSATKRSLGSYNEQFF
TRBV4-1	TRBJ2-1	CASSQFPSSYNEQFF
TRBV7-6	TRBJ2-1	CASSHGPNEQFF
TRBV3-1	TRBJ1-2	CASSLPGGISGYTF
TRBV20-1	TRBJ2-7	CSAYSGSSYEQYF
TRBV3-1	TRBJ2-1	CASSGLAAPYNEQFF
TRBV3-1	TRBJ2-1	CASSQTRTVVHEQFF
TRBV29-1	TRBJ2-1	CSVSGTGTNEQFF
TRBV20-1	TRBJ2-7	CSAPGDRGHPYEQYF
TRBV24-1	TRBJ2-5	CATSDRSSQETQYF
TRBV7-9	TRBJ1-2	CASSLGETGADYGYTF
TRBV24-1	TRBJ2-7	CASKPPKEYYEQYF
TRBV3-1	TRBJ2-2	CASSQEGPTGELFF
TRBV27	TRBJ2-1	CASSSDRVDEQFF
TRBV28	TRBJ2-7	CASSPTGLGGEQYF
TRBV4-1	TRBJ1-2	CASSQPGRHKQGAIGSGYTF
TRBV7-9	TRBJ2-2	CASHNDPAGELFF
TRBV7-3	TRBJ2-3	CASSLGNRARGTDTQYF
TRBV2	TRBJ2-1	CASSAGRGQGSGEQFF
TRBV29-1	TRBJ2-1	CSAGRQDNEQFF
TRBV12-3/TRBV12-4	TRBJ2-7	CASSSSGSSYEQYF
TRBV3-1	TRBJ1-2	CASSPDRTANYGYTF
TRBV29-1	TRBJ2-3	CSVRESTDTQYF
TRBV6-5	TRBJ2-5	CASSYSSLAGETQYF
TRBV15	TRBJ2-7	CATSSPGGQSYEQYF
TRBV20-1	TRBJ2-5	CSARAGETQYF
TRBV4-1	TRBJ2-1	CASSRGGRDNEQFF
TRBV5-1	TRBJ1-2	CASSLEAGGYGYTF
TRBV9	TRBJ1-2	CASDPGGGVYGYTF
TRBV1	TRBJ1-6	CTSKRILALHF
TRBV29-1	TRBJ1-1	CSADRGVTEAFF
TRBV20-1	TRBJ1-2	CSARARQGRGGYTF
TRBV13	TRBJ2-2	CASDEGGELFF
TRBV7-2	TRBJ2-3	CASSSTSGVLDTQYF
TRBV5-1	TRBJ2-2	CASTDRFSQSRTGELFF
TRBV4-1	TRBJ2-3	CASSQDGGDTQYF
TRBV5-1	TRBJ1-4	CASTTEDRLFF
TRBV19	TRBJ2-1	CASSPERTNEQFF
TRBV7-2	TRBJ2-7	CASSRRSGTSDTSSYEQYF
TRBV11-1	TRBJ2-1	CASSRDRGRDEQFF
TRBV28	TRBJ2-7	CASSLPRGSSYEQYF
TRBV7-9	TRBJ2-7	CASRADGPYEQYF
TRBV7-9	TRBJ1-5	CASSSSRQGMNQPQHF
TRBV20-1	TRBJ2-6	CSALALRAGANVLTF
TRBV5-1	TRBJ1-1	CASSLAPGTGTEAFF
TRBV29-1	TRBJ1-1	CSVSSGREAFF